One and the same sample provided the 3 T cell receptor beta chains below, sequenced in a study of blood T cell repertoires in COVID-19. Clones were read by immunoSEQ multiplex PCR, and TCRdb kept only the in-frame ones, dropping some. The sample includes roughly 200,000 clones, 80% to 90% seen only once; the top ten take about 4.6%. Material for sequencing was PBMCs or T cells enriched from blood (not recorded which). The receptors were sampled from a woman between 50 and 59 years old who had been exposed to COVID-19.

The genes are TRBV19 and TRBJ2-2; 12 bases are a match to TRBD2. Germline V gives CDR1 LNHDA, CDR2 SQIVND (reference sequence). The CDR3 contains 15 residues. J lost 6 bases, V lost 6 bases, and 5 bases had no gene match. The CDR3 nucleotides read TGTGCCAGTAGCCCTAGCGGGGGGGCCCCCGGGGAGCTGTTTTTT. Its protein is CASSPSGGAPGELFF.

The chain carries TRBV10-1 and TRBJ1-1; 10 bases agree with TRBD1. V dropped 5 bases and J dropped 8; count of bases not matched to a gene: 5. Germline CDR1 WNHNN, CDR2 SYGVQD (reference sequence). The CDR3 runs 13 residues. The CDR3 region has the DNA TGCGCCAGCAGTCGGGACAGGGGCTTGGAAGCTTTCTTT. It translates to CASSRDRGLEAFF.

The V and J genes are TRBV6-5 and TRBJ2-2; TRBD2 matches at 7 bases. The V gene's germline CDR1 is MNHEY and CDR2 SVGAGI. Trimming cost V 6 bases and J 4 bases; bases outside gene matches: 2. The CDR3 totals 13 residues. The CDR3 region has the DNA TGTGCCAGCAGGGGAGGGCCCACCGGGGAGCTGTTTTTT. This sequence encodes CASRGGPTGELFF.